The rows below give T cell receptor beta chains drawn from one sample of a study of regulatory T cells in long-lasting Graves disease. TCRdb reprocessed the multiplex PCR reads via MiXCR and lists one record per CDR3 protein. The data show hundreds of thousands of distinct CDR3 sequences, approximately 13% seen once. The same sample was also used in a study of T cells in Graves' hyperthyroidism and ophthalmopathy.

Specimen: peripheral blood mononuclear cells (PBMCs), collected at new diagnosis, from a patient treated with antithyroid drugs. These receptors were taken from a man younger than 45 with Graves disease. Both conserved end residues are part of each CDR3. The D gene is left open where the match is weak. The size entry is marked missing in some rows and otherwise reads once, few, many or a size class.

>many|.|TRBJ1-2|TRBV6-1
CASRKVRGSSYGYTF
TGTGCCAGCAGGAAGGTTAGGGGGAGTAGCTATGGCTACACCTTC
>many|.|TRBJ2-1|TRBV5-1
CASSLAQERNEQFF
TGCGCCAGCAGCTTGGCTCAGGAACGAAATGAGCAGTTCTTC
>few|TRBD1|TRBJ1-3|TRBV5-1
CASSETGVFSGNTIYF
TGCGCCAGCAGCGAGACAGGGGTCTTCTCTGGAAACACCATATATTTT
>many|TRBD1|TRBJ2-7|TRBV6-1
CASRRKVGQGSYEQYF
TGTGCCAGCAGGAGAAAGGTGGGACAGGGCTCCTACGAGCAGTACTTC
>few|TRBD2|TRBJ2-5|TRBV20-1
CSEMSGSSLQETQYF
TGCAGTGAAATGAGCGGGAGCTCCCTACAAGAGACCCAGTACTTC
>many|TRBD1|TRBJ1-3|TRBV7-9
CASSPGQGAGNTIYF
TGTGCCAGCAGCCCTGGACAGGGGGCTGGAAACACCATATATTTT
>few|.|TRBJ2-5|TRBV18
CASSPGKLETQYF
TGTGCCAGCTCACCCGGCAAATTAGAGACCCAGTACTTC
>many|.|TRBJ2-1|TRBV5-1
CASGEGAGGVGEQFF
TGCGCCAGCGGAGAGGGGGCCGGCGGGGTCGGTGAGCAGTTCTTC
>many|.|TRBJ2-3|TRBV7-9
CASSLYPGSTDTQYF
TGTGCCAGCAGCTTATATCCCGGATCCACAGATACGCAGTATTTT
>.|TRBD1|TRBJ1-2|TRBV29-1
CSVEVQGGNYGYTF
TGCAGCGTTGAAGTACAGGGGGGAAACTATGGCTACACCTTC
>many|.|TRBJ1-4|TRBV12-3/TRBV12-4
CASSTRLGKLFF
TGTGCCAGCAGCACGAGACTGGGAAAACTGTTTTTT